This TCR beta chain was recovered during a study of spatial heterogeneity in lung cancer. Study summary: The mean occurrence of each unique TCR and UMI combination in raw reads exceeded 8.5.

Study outcomes and limitations: Circulating ubiquitous expanded tumor TCRs were observed more frequently at resection than at follow-up.

Germline CDR1 and CDR2: SGHTA and FQGNSA. This CDR3 has 14 amino acids. V was shortened by 5 bases and J by 8 bases, with 15 bases between the two germline ends. This clonotype has at least ten counts. The antigen remains unidentified. A single record per CDR3 protein comes from TCRdb applying MiXCR to the 5' RACE reads. The sample contains 20,000 to 25,000 distinct CDR3 sequences, under 6% of which appear only once. Time point here: sample taken at primary tumor resection. Without sorting, whole RNA was sequenced from tumor, nontumor lung or frozen PBMC. The source material was PBMCs, sampled at surgery. This clonotype originated in a male donor with early-stage non-small cell lung cancer. V is TRBV7-2 and J is TRBJ1-4, with D unresolved. The CDR3 nucleotides are TGTGCCAGCAGCCACGGGTCCTTTGGGGAAAAACTGTTTTTT. This encodes CASSHGSFGEKLFF.